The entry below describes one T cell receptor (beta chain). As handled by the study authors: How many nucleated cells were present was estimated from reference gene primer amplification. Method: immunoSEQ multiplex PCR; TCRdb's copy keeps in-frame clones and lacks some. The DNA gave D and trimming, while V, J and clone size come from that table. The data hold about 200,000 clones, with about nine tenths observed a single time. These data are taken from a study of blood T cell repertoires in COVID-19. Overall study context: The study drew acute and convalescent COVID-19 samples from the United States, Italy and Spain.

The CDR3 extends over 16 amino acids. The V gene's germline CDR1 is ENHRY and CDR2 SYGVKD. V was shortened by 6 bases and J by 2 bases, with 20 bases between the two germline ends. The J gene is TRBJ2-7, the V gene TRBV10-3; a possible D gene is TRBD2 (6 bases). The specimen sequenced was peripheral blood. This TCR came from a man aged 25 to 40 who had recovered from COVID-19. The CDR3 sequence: CAIRGVGGALAYEQYF. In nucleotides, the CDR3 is TGTGCCATCAGAGGGGTAGGAGGGGCCTTGGCCTACGAGCAGTACTTC.